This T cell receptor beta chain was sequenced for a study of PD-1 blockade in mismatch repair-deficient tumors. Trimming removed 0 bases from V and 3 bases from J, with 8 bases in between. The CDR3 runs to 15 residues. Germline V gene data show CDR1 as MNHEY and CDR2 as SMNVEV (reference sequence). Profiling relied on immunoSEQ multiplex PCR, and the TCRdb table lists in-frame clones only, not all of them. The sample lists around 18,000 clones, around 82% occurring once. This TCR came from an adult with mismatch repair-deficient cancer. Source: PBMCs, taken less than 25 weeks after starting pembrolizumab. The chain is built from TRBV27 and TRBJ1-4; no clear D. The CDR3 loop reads CASSLSSVANEKLFF. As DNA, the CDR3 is TGTGCCAGCAGTTTATCAAGCGTGGCTAATGAAAAACTGTTTTTT.